Listed below are T cell receptor beta chains from one sample, sequenced in a study of shared clonotypes between healthy human individuals. Sequencing used immunoSEQ multiplex PCR; TCRdb keeps in-frame clones, though not all of them. The table records fewer than 1.6 million clones, approximately 98.5% of them present only once. The sample consisted of naive CD4+ T cells sorted from blood. These receptor sequences come from a man aged 25 to 40 in good health. The CDR3 runs from the conserved cysteine through the conserved F or W. A D gene is named only where the DNA matches it firmly. Not every row has a clone size; where given, it reads once, few, many or a size class.

cdr3_aa,cdr3_nt,v_call,d_call,clone_size,j_call
CASSLTFDSYSNQPQHF,TGTGCCAGCAGCTTGACCTTTGATAGCTATAGCAATCAGCCCCAGCATTTT,TRBV7-2,-,-,TRBJ1-5
CASSQWEGEAFF,TGTGCCAGCAGCCAGTGGGAGGGGGAAGCTTTCTTT,TRBV14,-,-,TRBJ1-1
CASSYVPLNTEAFF,TGTGCCAGCAGTTACGTCCCGTTGAACACTGAAGCTTTCTTT,TRBV6-5,-,-,TRBJ1-1
CASSITGGNTEAFF,TGTGCCAGCAGCATTACAGGGGGGAACACTGAAGCTTTCTTT,TRBV5-5,TRBD1,-,TRBJ1-1
CSVDGQPAANTEAFF,TGCAGCGTTGATGGGCAGCCGGCGGCGAACACTGAAGCTTTCTTT,TRBV29-1,-,once,TRBJ1-1
CATREVAGHSYEQYF,TGTGCCACCCGTGAGGTAGCAGGACATTCATACGAGCAGTACTTC,TRBV19,-,-,TRBJ2-7
CASKGGGSYEQYF,TGTGCCAGCAAAGGAGGGGGATCCTACGAGCAGTACTTC,TRBV6-5,-,-,TRBJ2-7
CASSLEAQPSHEQYF,TGTGCCAGCAGCTTAGAGGCTCAGCCCTCCCACGAGCAGTACTTC,TRBV7-9,-,-,TRBJ2-7
CASSVADGYTF,TGTGCCAGCAGTGTGGCTGATGGCTACACCTTC,TRBV2,-,-,TRBJ1-2
CASSLGTTETQYF,TGTGCCAGCAGTTTAGGGACTACAGAGACCCAGTACTTC,TRBV27,TRBD2,-,TRBJ2-5
CATLGPNYEQYF,TGTGCCACCCTTGGCCCCAATTACGAGCAGTACTTC,TRBV14,-,-,TRBJ2-7
CASSPLGTQNTEAFF,TGTGCCAGCTCCCCCTTAGGCACTCAGAACACTGAAGCTTTCTTT,TRBV18,-,-,TRBJ1-1
CASSLLAGGQSTDTQYF,TGTGCCAGCAGCTTACTAGCGGGCGGACAGAGCACAGATACGCAGTATTTT,TRBV7-3,TRBD2,-,TRBJ2-3
CSVESQGGEQYF,TGCAGCGTTGAATCCCAGGGTGGCGAGCAGTACTTC,TRBV29-1,-,-,TRBJ2-7
CSVQGVDEKLFF,TGCAGCGTCCAGGGGGTAGATGAAAAACTGTTTTTT,TRBV29-1,TRBD1,-,TRBJ1-4
CASSLDRPLDTQYF,TGCGCCAGCAGCTTGGACAGGCCCTTGGATACGCAGTATTTT,TRBV5-1,-,-,TRBJ2-3
CASSGLAGTWNEQFF,TGTGCCAGCAGTGGACTAGCGGGGACCTGGAATGAGCAGTTCTTC,TRBV6-1,TRBD2,once,TRBJ2-1